This TCR beta chain was retrieved from a study of CD8 T cells in Susac syndrome. With 3 bases clipped from V and 7 bases from J, the junction kept 1 base outside the gene matches. The CDR3 has 12 amino acids. When the RNA was reverse transcribed, random hexamers were used with an input of roughly 0.45 to 1 ug. TCRdb analysed the immunoSEQ multiplex PCR reads with MiXCR anew, one entry per CDR3 protein. This sample yields more than 95,000 distinct CDR3 sequences, of which more than 90% are seen a single time; around 0.2% belongs to the top ten. Sequenced material: CD8+ T cells from PBMCs. V is TRBV12-3 or TRBV12-4 and J is TRBJ2-7; 9 positions agree with TRBD1. This TCR derives from a human donor with Susac syndrome. CDR3 amino acids: CASSFGTGEQYF. In nucleotides, the CDR3 is TGTGCCAGCAGTTTCGGGACAGGGGAGCAGTACTTC.